This T cell receptor (beta chain) was sequenced in a study of OX40 agonist ivuxolimab in advanced cancers. Repertoires were generated with immunoSEQ multiplex PCR, while TCRdb's copy carries only in-frame clones and drops some. This sample has roughly 70,000 clones, with about 88% found just once. The CDR3 runs to 21 residues. The rearrangement uses TRBV21-1 and TRBJ2-2; the table's TRBD1 call for D was not verified on the DNA. TRBV21-1 is classified as a pseudogene. This clonotype originated in an adult with an advanced solid tumor such as melanoma, head and neck, liver or kidney cancer. Sample: CD4+ or CD8+ T cells sorted from blood, taken in a trial of the OX40 agonist ivuxolimab. As DNA, the CDR3 is TGTGCCAGCAGCACCCCGCCAAGAGGCCTGACCGGGACAGGGATCACCGGGGAGCTGTTTTTT. It encodes CASSTPPRGLTGTGITGELFF.